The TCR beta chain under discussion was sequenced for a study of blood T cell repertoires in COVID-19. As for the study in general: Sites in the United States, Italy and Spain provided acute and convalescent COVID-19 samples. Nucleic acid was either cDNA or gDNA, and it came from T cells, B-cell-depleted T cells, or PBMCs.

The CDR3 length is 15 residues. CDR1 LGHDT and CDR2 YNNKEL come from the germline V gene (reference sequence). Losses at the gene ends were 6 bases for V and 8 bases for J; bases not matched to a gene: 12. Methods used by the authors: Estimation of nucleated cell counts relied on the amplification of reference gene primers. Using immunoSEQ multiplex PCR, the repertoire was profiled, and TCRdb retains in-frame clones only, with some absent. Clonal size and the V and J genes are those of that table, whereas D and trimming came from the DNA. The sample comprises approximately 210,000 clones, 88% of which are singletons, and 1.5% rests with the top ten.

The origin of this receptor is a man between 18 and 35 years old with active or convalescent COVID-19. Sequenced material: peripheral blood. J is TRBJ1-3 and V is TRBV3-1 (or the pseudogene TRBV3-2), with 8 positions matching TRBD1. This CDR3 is CASSRLGQGGDTIYF. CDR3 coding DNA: TGTGCCAGCAGTCGACTCGGACAGGGCGGGGACACCATATATTTT.